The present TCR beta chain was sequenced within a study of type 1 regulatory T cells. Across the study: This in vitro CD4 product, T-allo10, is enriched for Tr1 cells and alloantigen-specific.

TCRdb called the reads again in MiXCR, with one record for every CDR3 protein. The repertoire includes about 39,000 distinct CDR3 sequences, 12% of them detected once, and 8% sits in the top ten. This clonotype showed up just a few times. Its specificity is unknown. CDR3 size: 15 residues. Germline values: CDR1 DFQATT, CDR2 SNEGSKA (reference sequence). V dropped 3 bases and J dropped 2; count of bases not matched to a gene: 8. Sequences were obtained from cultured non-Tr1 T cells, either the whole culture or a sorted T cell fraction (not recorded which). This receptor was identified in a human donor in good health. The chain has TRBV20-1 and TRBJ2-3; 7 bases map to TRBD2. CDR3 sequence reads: CSASVGLAVTDTQYF. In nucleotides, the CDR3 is TGCAGTGCTAGTGTCGGTCTAGCGGTCACAGATACGCAGTATTTT.